The 2 T cell receptor beta chains presented below share a single source sample, sequenced in a study of identical twins (dated by TCRdb to 2016 to 2017). Library method: 5' RACE. The instrument given in TCRdb is Illumina HiSeq 2000. TCRdb passed the public sequencing reads through fastp at Q25 and MiXCR, retaining productive beta sequences. A single entry per CDR3 protein holds the most common genes and DNA from its merged rows. This sample lists under 350,000 distinct CDR3 sequences; roughly 8.6% were detected once. The ten most abundant clones make up roughly 6.8% of the sample. Another study also made use of these data, one on yellow fever vaccine responses in identical twins.

Sequenced sample: CD8+ T cells sorted from blood. The receptors here all came from a woman younger than 35 in good health.

This clonotype was seen ten or more times. The V gene is TRBV20-1, the J gene TRBJ2-7, with a weak D call TRBD1 (5 bases). This CDR3 contains 15 residues. CDR1 DFQATT and CDR2 SNEGSKA come from the germline V gene (reference sequence). V lost 0 bases to trimming and J lost 3 bases, with 15 bases between them. The CDR3 DNA reads TGCAGTGCTAGAGATAGGGCAGGGATTGGCTACGAGCAGTACTTC. It translates to CSARDRAGIGYEQYF.

This clonotype was recorded many times. This chain uses TRBV5-1 with TRBJ2-7; TRBD2 agrees at 7 bases. V shed 9 bases and J 1 base; nucleotides not matched to a gene: 10. Per the germline V gene, CDR1 is SGHRS and CDR2 is YFSETQ. The CDR3 is 14 amino acids. The CDR3: CATAMGGRSYEQYF. The CDR3 nucleotides are TGCGCCACTGCTATGGGCGGGAGATCCTACGAGCAGTACTTC.